These 30 T cell receptor beta chains were all obtained from the same sample, sequenced in a study of blood T cell repertoires in COVID-19. Measured with immunoSEQ multiplex PCR; TCRdb has only the in-frame clones, and not every one. This table has under 550,000 clones, roughly 90% appearing once. The sequenced sample consisted of peripheral blood. These receptors all come from a young man with COVID-19, enrolled during active disease.

The rearrangement links TRBV18 to TRBJ1-6; D is ambiguous. The V end was cut by 3 bases, the J end by 7 bases, with 7 bases between. CDR1 is KGHSH, CDR2 LQKENI, per germline. The CDR3 spans 13 residues. CDR3 amino acids: CASSPLENSPLHF. CDR3 in DNA: TGTGCCAGCTCACCCCTAGAGAATTCACCCCTCCACTTT.

This clone was seen more than once but under ten times. V gene TRBV7-9 combines with J gene TRBJ1-1; unclear D gene. The CDR3 spans 14 residues. V lost 7 bases and J lost 1, with 13 bases in between. Germline loops: CDR1 SEHNR, CDR2 FQNEAQ (reference sequence). CDR3 DNA: TGTGCCAGCACCTCTCGGGTCGGGAACACTGAAGCTTTCTTT. It specifies CASTSRVGNTEAFF.

Concerning this clone itself: The sample holds other DNA sequences that translate to the same CDR3. The rearrangement joins TRBV6-5 to TRBJ2-7; TRBD1 agrees at 7 bases. V lost 9 bases to trimming and J lost 3 bases; unmatched junction nucleotides: 2. The CDR3 contains 11 residues. CDR1 and CDR2 (germline): MNHEY, SVGAGI. The CDR3 sequence: CASRTGYEQYF. The CDR3 nucleotides are TGTGCCAGTCGGACAGGCTACGAGCAGTACTTC.

The chain carries TRBV2 and TRBJ1-1; 9 bases align to TRBD1. The CDR3 covers 14 residues. V shed 4 bases, J shed 4 bases, and the junction held 4 bases outside the gene matches. The germline V gene encodes CDR1 SNHLY and CDR2 FYNNEI. The CDR3, as DNA: TGTGCCAGCAGTGGGGGGACAGGGAGCACTGAAGCTTTCTTT. Protein product: CASSGGTGSTEAFF. Full variable domain (outside the CDR3, taken from reference TRBV2 and TRBJ1-1): EPEVTQTPSHQVTQMGQEVILRCVPISNHLYFYWYRQILGQKVEFLVSFYNNEISEKSEIFDDQFSVERPDGSNFTLKIRSTKLEDSAMYFCASSGGTGSTEAFFGQGTRLTVV.

The rearrangement uses TRBV5-4 and TRBJ1-1, with D perhaps TRBD1 (6 bases). The CDR3 has 16 residues. CDR1 and CDR2 from the germline V gene are SGHNT and YYREEE (reference sequence). Trimming pared 4 bases from V and 0 bases from J, leaving 16 bases between. Here the CDR3 DNA reads TGTGCCAGCAGCCCCTCGGACAGCCCTATGAACACTGAAGCTTTCTTT. This encodes CASSPSDSPMNTEAFF.

The count of this clone is one. The genes are TRBV12-5 and TRBJ2-7; 11 nucleotides line up with TRBD2. The CDR3 totals 17 residues. The germline V gene encodes CDR1 LGHNT and CDR2 FRNRAP. V lost 6 bases, J lost 0 bases, and 10 bases stayed unmatched. CDR3 DNA sequence: TGTGCTAGTGGGCGTCCAATAGCGGGAGGGAGCTCCTACGAGCAGTACTTC. Protein: CASGRPIAGGSSYEQYF.

The chain couples TRBV24-1 to TRBJ2-2; D ambiguous. The V gene lost 4 bases and the J gene lost 1 base, with 6 bases spanning the gap. Germline V gene lookup returns CDR1 KGHDR and CDR2 SFDVKD. This CDR3 has 14 residues. The chain's CDR3 is CATSEAGNTGELFF. CDR3 in DNA: TGTGCCACCAGTGAAGCAGGGAACACCGGGGAGCTGTTTTTT.

V and J are TRBV11-2 and TRBJ2-7; 7 bases match TRBD2. Germline CDR1 is SGHAT and CDR2 is FQNNGV. After removal of 8 bases from V and 4 bases from J, the junction contained 5 bases not matched to a gene. The CDR3 sequence is 12 residues long. The CDR3 nucleotides read TGTGCCAGCGCAAAGGGACTATACGAGCAGTACTTC. Protein sequence: CASAKGLYEQYF.

The V and J genes are TRBV19 and TRBJ2-7, with TRBD2 matching 9 bases. Germline-derived CDR1 and CDR2 are LNHDA and SQIVND (reference sequence). This CDR3 region has 16 residues. With 4 bases clipped from V and 2 bases from J, the junction kept 9 bases outside the gene matches. The CDR3 DNA is TGTGCCAGTAGTAGTATAGCGGGGGTAAGGACCTACGAGCAGTACTTC. This sequence encodes CASSSIAGVRTYEQYF.

In nucleotides, the CDR3 is TGTGCCAGCAGCAAAGGAGGGACAGGGTCCCCAGATACGCAGTATTTT. Protein product: CASSKGGTGSPDTQYF. V and J are TRBV21-1 and TRBJ2-3; TRBD1 was called by the table and not checked on the DNA. TRBV21-1 is tagged as a pseudogene. The length of the CDR3 is 16 residues.

The sample holds a few counts of this clone. The gene calls are TRBV6-5 and TRBJ2-2; TRBD2 agrees at 7 bases. CDR3 length: 14 amino acids. J was trimmed by 3 bases and V by 7 bases; bases with no gene match: 5. Germline values: CDR1 MNHEY, CDR2 SVGAGI. CDR3 bases: TGTGCCAGCATGGCTAGCGGAGACACCGGGGAGCTGTTTTTT. Its protein is CASMASGDTGELFF.

V and J are TRBV5-1 and TRBJ1-1, with a possible D match to TRBD1 (6 bases). This CDR3 comprises 12 residues. CDR1 SGHRS and CDR2 YFSETQ come from the germline V gene. V lost 4 bases to trimming and J lost 7 bases, with 11 bases between them. The CDR3 sequence: CASSLDRSEAFF. In nucleotides, the CDR3 is TGCGCCAGCAGCCTAGACAGGAGTGAAGCTTTCTTT.

This chain connects TRBV28 to TRBJ1-5; no definite D call. CDR1 is MDHEN and CDR2 is SYDVKM in the germline V gene. The CDR3 totals 13 residues. V lost 4 bases to trimming and J lost 2 bases, with 6 bases between them. CDR3 amino acids: CASSSPGNQPQHF. In nucleotides, the CDR3 is TGTGCCAGCAGTTCCCCGGGCAATCAGCCCCAGCATTTT.

The DNA for the CDR3 is TGTGCCAGCAGCCCCCGGGACAGAAATCAGCCCCAGCATTTT. The encoded protein is CASSPRDRNQPQHF. This chain joins TRBV7-8 and TRBJ1-5; 7 positions match TRBD1. The CDR3 contains 14 residues. Germline values: CDR1 SGHVS, CDR2 FQNEAQ. V shed 5 bases and J 4 bases; nucleotides not matched to a gene: 5.

The chain has TRBV11-2 and TRBJ2-2; TRBD2 agrees at 10 bases. The germline V gene encodes CDR1 SGHAT and CDR2 FQNNGV. The CDR3 is 17 residues long. The V segment lost 2 bases and the J segment 4 bases; nucleotides outside the gene matches: 7. The CDR3 spells CASSLLAGVILTGELFF. The DNA of the CDR3 is TGTGCCAGCAGCTTACTAGCGGGGGTTATCCTCACCGGGGAGCTGTTTTTT.

The rearrangement joins TRBV4-2 to TRBJ1-2, with TRBD1 matching over 10 bases. The trim removed 0 bases at V and 3 bases at J, leaving 1 base unmatched. This CDR3 comprises 15 residues. The germline gives CDR1 LGHNA, CDR2 YNFKEQ. CDR3 residues: CASSQEGTGDYGYTF. The CDR3 coding sequence is TGTGCCAGCAGCCAAGAAGGGACAGGGGACTATGGCTACACCTTC.

This chain uses TRBV2 with TRBJ2-2, with unresolved D. The CDR3 runs to 14 residues. From germline, CDR1 is SNHLY and CDR2 FYNNEI. V was pared by 4 bases and J by 2 bases, with 8 bases between. The CDR3 DNA follows: TGTGCCAGCAGTGGCGGAACTAACACCGGGGAGCTGTTTTTT. This gives the protein CASSGGTNTGELFF.

V and J are TRBV19 and TRBJ1-5; 8 bases agree with TRBD1. Germline V lookup: CDR1 LNHDA, CDR2 SQIVND (reference sequence). The CDR3 totals 17 residues. V shed 4 bases, J shed 0 bases, and the junction held 8 bases outside the gene matches. The CDR3 DNA follows: TGTGCCAGTAGTAATGACAGGGGATGGGGTAGCAATCAGCCCCAGCATTTT. This gives the protein CASSNDRGWGSNQPQHF. Using reference TRBV19 and TRBJ1-5 for the parts outside the CDR3, the full variable domain is DGGITQSPKYLFRKEGQNVTLSCEQNLNHDAMYWYRQDPGQGLRLIYYSQIVNDFQKGDIAEGYSVSREKKESFPLTVTSAQKNPTAFYLCASSNDRGWGSNQPQHFGDGTRLSIL.

This rearrangement joins TRBV7-3 to TRBJ2-1; no clear D. Germline assignment: CDR1 SGHTA and CDR2 FQGTGA. The CDR3 sequence is 13 residues long. Trimming removed 1 base at V and 10 bases at J, with 11 bases between. This CDR3 is CASSLNPAGEQFF. CDR3 DNA sequence: TGTGCCAGCAGCTTAAACCCAGCAGGCGAGCAGTTCTTC.

The chain is built from TRBV3-1 (or the pseudogene TRBV3-2) and TRBJ1-4; TRBD1 might be the D (5 bases). Germline V gene lookup returns CDR1 LGHDT and CDR2 YNNKEL (reference sequence). CDR3 length: 17 residues. Trimming left V 2 bases short and J 4 bases short, with 17 bases between. The CDR3 protein is CASSQRGAGQSNEKLFF. The CDR3 DNA is TGTGCCAGCAGCCAAAGGGGTGCTGGGCAGAGTAATGAAAAACTGTTTTTT.

The V call is TRBV3-1 (or the pseudogene TRBV3-2), the J call TRBJ1-1; the match to TRBD1 covers 7 bases. CDR1 and CDR2 (germline): LGHDT, YNNKEL (reference sequence). This CDR3 spans 16 amino acids. The J segment lost 2 bases and the V segment lost 0 bases, leaving 6 bases of the junction unmatched. This chain's CDR3 is CASSQDRGEENTEAFF. CDR3 DNA sequence: TGTGCCAGCAGCCAAGACAGGGGGGAAGAAAACACTGAAGCTTTCTTT.

The chain carries TRBV19 and TRBJ2-1; 12 nucleotides align to TRBD1. This CDR3 spans 16 amino acids. CDR1 is LNHDA and CDR2 is SQIVND in the germline V gene (reference sequence). The V gene end was trimmed by 3 bases and the J gene end by 2 bases; junction bases not matched to a gene: 2. The DNA for the CDR3 is TGTGCCAGTAGTATCCGGGACAGGGGGCCCTACAATGAGCAGTTCTTC. Protein product: CASSIRDRGPYNEQFF.

This chain joins TRBV7-9 and TRBJ2-5; 12 bases agree with TRBD1. The J segment lost 4 bases and the V segment lost 5 bases, leaving 5 bases of the junction unmatched. This CDR3 comprises 15 residues. Germline CDR1 and CDR2: SEHNR and FQNEAQ (reference sequence). The CDR3 sequence is CASSPRDRGRETQYF. The CDR3 DNA reads as TGTGCCAGCAGCCCCCGGGACAGGGGGCGAGAGACCCAGTACTTC.

This clone was observed a handful of times. This chain uses TRBV10-3 with TRBJ1-5; no clear D. In germline, CDR1 is ENHRY, CDR2 SYGVKD. V was clipped by 0 bases and J by 11 bases, with 11 bases between them. The length of the CDR3 is 13 residues. Here the CDR3 DNA reads TGTGCCATCAGTGAGTCGAGTGATCAAGCCCAGCATTTT. Its protein is CAISESSDQAQHF.

This clone was seen a single time. The chain couples TRBV6-5 to TRBJ2-3, with 8 bases identical to TRBD1. The length of the CDR3 is 14 residues. Unmatched junction bases numbered 3, after V lost 4 bases and J lost 3 bases. CDR1 is MNHEY, CDR2 SVGAGI, per germline. DNA for the CDR3: TGTGCCAGCAGTTCCAGGGGGCGGACAGATACGCAGTATTTT. Its translation: CASSSRGRTDTQYF.

This clone was recorded at least ten times. The rearrangement links TRBV4-2 to TRBJ2-7; 9 bases are shared with TRBD2. This CDR3 region has 15 residues. With V trimmed by 6 bases and J by 0 bases, 6 bases remained unmatched. The germline gives CDR1 LGHNA, CDR2 YNFKEQ. CDR3 nucleotide sequence: TGTGCCAGCAGATCGGGTAGCGGGAGCTCCTACGAGCAGTACTTC. Protein sequence: CASRSGSGSSYEQYF.

This clone has more than one count but fewer than ten. In the same sample, other DNA sequences code for this CDR3. This rearrangement joins TRBV19 to TRBJ2-5, with TRBD2 as a possible D gene (5 bases). V shed 1 base and J shed 5 bases, with 11 bases lying between them. CDR1 LNHDA and CDR2 SQIVND come from the germline V gene (reference sequence). The CDR3 runs to 14 residues. The CDR3 is CASSIVAGVETQYF. The CDR3, as DNA: TGTGCCAGTAGTATAGTGGCCGGGGTTGAGACCCAGTACTTC. The full variable domain, in which reference TRBV19 and TRBJ2-5 provide the parts outside the CDR3, is DGGITQSPKYLFRKEGQNVTLSCEQNLNHDAMYWYRQDPGQGLRLIYYSQIVNDFQKGDIAEGYSVSREKKESFPLTVTSAQKNPTAFYLCASSIVAGVETQYFGPGTRLLVL.

The J gene is TRBJ1-5, the V gene TRBV6-5; 7 positions match TRBD1. CDR3 size: 14 residues. The germline CDR1 and CDR2 sequences are MNHEY and SVGAGI. Trimming removed 1 base from V and 6 bases from J; junction bases left unmatched: 3. The CDR3: CASSYYRGSQPQHF. DNA for the CDR3: TGTGCCAGCAGTTACTACAGGGGTAGTCAGCCCCAGCATTTT.

This clone was counted a single time. CDR3 protein: CASSFVQGDSPLHF. CDR3 nucleotide sequence: TGTGCCAGCAGCTTCGTACAGGGCGATTCACCCCTCCACTTT. This chain uses TRBV5-6 with TRBJ1-6; D might be TRBD1 (6 bases). V gave up 2 bases and J gave up 8 bases, with 11 bases separating them. The CDR3 has 14 residues. Germline V CDR1 and CDR2: SGHDT, YYEEEE.

About this clone itself: Sequence at one end of the junction differs from germline and may be a read error. The chain carries TRBV10-3 and TRBJ2-1, with D perhaps TRBD1 (5 bases). This CDR3 has 11 amino acids. Germline assignment: CDR1 ENHRY and CDR2 SYGVKD. CDR3 residues: CAIGDSNEQFF. As DNA, the CDR3 is TGTGCCATCGGTGACAGCAATGAGCAGTTCTTC.